The T cell receptor (beta chain) described here comes from a study of shared clonotypes between healthy human individuals. CD45RO negativity and positive selection for CCR7 defined naive CD8 cells, a population that excluded terminally differentiated effector memory CD45RA+ cells. Participating donors were healthy, HIV-negative adults free of recent acute infections or vaccinations. Study-level points and caveats: The sharing of roughly 5% of naive CD4 clonotypes was seen across a handful of donors. Donors were few, which limited the genetic and exposure-history diversity represented.

To note about this clone: Its antigen is still unknown.

Here immunoSEQ multiplex PCR was the method, and the copy in TCRdb shows in-frame clones only, minus some. This sample carries around 1.9 million clones, about 93% of them seen once, and the ten largest clones take under 2%. Input material: naive CD8+ T cells from PBMCs. The sequence was collected from a man aged 18 to 29 in good health. Some clones in this sample may be carry-over from other donors' samples.

The CDR3 here is CASSPVDPSYNEQFF. The CDR3 bases are TGTGCCAGCAGCCCTGTCGACCCCTCCTACAATGAGCAGTTCTTC. This sequence joins TRBV7-6 and TRBJ2-1; D is ambiguous. The CDR3 has 15 residues. Deletions cut 5 bases from V and 0 bases from J, with 11 bases between. CDR1 is SGHVS, CDR2 FNYEAQ, per germline.